A single sample is the source of the 5 T cell receptor beta chains below, sequenced in a study of T-cell reconstitution after alpha-beta-depleted transplantation in children. It was with unique molecular identifiers that the TCRbeta library was prepared. TCRdb ran MiXCR on the PCR reads and lists one entry per CDR3 protein. The data contain a few hundred thousand distinct CDR3 sequences, 10% of them singletons. This sample comprised PBMCs from the stem cell graft donor, obtained from the stem cell graft. These receptors were collected from a human donor who donated a stem cell graft to a child with acute lymphoblastic leukemia.

V and J are TRBV5-1 and TRBJ2-3; 8 nucleotides align to TRBD2. The length of the CDR3 is 17 residues. V lost 0 bases to trimming and J lost 0 bases; unmatched junction nucleotides: 6. Germline V gene lookup returns CDR1 SGHRS and CDR2 YFSETQ. DNA for the CDR3: TGCGCCAGCAGCTTGGGCCGCGGGACTAGAAGCACAGATACGCAGTATTTT. Translated, it gives CASSLGRGTRSTDTQYF.

This clonotype was counted between two and nine times. The gene calls are TRBV7-8 and TRBJ2-1, with 15 bases matching TRBD2. V lost 5 bases, J lost 2 bases, and 4 bases stayed unmatched. The length of the CDR3 is 17 residues. Germline V lookup: CDR1 SGHVS, CDR2 FQNEAQ. The CDR3 DNA follows: TGTGCCAGCAGCCCCCGGACTAGCGGGAGGGCCTACAATGAGCAGTTCTTC. This sequence encodes CASSPRTSGRAYNEQFF.

The table lists this clonotype with a few counts. This rearrangement joins TRBV7-2 to TRBJ2-5; D might be TRBD2 (6 bases). Germline V gives CDR1 SGHTA, CDR2 FQGNSA. The germline V and J ends were trimmed by 5 bases and 5 bases, with 12 bases remaining between them. The CDR3 contains 13 residues. The CDR3 is CASSRGVKETQYF. The CDR3 DNA reads TGTGCCAGCAGCCGCGGGGTGAAGGAGACCCAGTACTTC.

Ten or more counts support this clonotype. This sequence joins TRBV9 and TRBJ2-7; 13 bases are shared with TRBD2. The J segment lost 3 bases and the V segment lost 3 bases, leaving 0 bases of the junction unmatched. Germline V gene lookup returns CDR1 SGDLS and CDR2 YYNGEE. The CDR3 sequence is 14 residues long. For the CDR3, the DNA is TGTGCCAGCAGCGGACTAGCGGGAGGCTACGAGCAGTACTTC. This gives the protein CASSGLAGGYEQYF.

This clonotype was seen many times. J is TRBJ2-7 and V is TRBV21-1; no DNA check was done on the table's D call, TRBD1. TRBV21-1 is a documented pseudogene. This CDR3 spans 17 amino acids. The CDR3, as DNA: TGTGCCAGCCTTAGTCAAACCTGGACAGACACGTCCTACGAGCAGTACTTC. It yields the protein CASLSQTWTDTSYEQYF.